Listed below are T cell receptor beta chains from one sample, sequenced in a study of OX40 agonist ivuxolimab in advanced cancers. The repertoire was sequenced with immunoSEQ multiplex PCR; TCRdb's copy has only in-frame clones and lacks some. The sample has 65,000 to 95,000 clones, around 86% seen once. This sample comprised CD4+ or CD8+ T cells sorted from blood, obtained in a trial of the OX40 agonist ivuxolimab. These receptors were collected from an adult with an advanced solid tumor such as melanoma, head and neck, liver or kidney cancer. Each CDR3 is given with its conserved first and last residue. A D gene is named only where the DNA matches it firmly. Not all rows give a size; the values are once, few, many and, for expanded clones, a class.

abundance: medium-sized; d_gene: TRBD1; v_gene: TRBV29-1; j_gene: TRBJ1-1; CDR3aa: CSVASGGTVAFF; CDR3nt: TGCAGCGTTGCTTCAGGGGGCACAGTAGCTTTCTTT
abundance: NA; d_gene: NA; v_gene: TRBV18; j_gene: TRBJ1-6; CDR3aa: CASSPANGMGGSPLHF; CDR3nt: TGTGCCAGCTCACCTGCTAACGGAATGGGGGGTTCACCCCTCCACTTT
abundance: NA; d_gene: TRBD1; v_gene: TRBV6-6; j_gene: TRBJ2-3; CDR3aa: CASRDRVGTDTQYF; CDR3nt: TGTGCCAGCAGAGACAGGGTTGGCACAGATACGCAGTATTTT
abundance: NA; d_gene: TRBD1; v_gene: TRBV29-1; j_gene: TRBJ2-7; CDR3aa: CSVVSGTGVNEQYF; CDR3nt: TGCAGCGTTGTAAGTGGGACAGGGGTTAACGAGCAGTACTTC
abundance: few; d_gene: NA; v_gene: TRBV7-9; j_gene: TRBJ2-3; CDR3aa: CASSSATVSSTDTQYF; CDR3nt: TGTGCCAGCAGCTCCGCGACAGTCTCTAGCACAGATACGCAGTATTTT
abundance: NA; d_gene: NA; v_gene: TRBV19; j_gene: TRBJ1-1; CDR3aa: CASSPHTNTEAFF; CDR3nt: TGTGCCAGTAGTCCTCACACGAACACTGAAGCTTTCTTT
abundance: NA; d_gene: NA; v_gene: TRBV5-5; j_gene: TRBJ1-2; CDR3aa: CASSFFPGVGGTVDGYTF; CDR3nt: TGTGCCAGCAGCTTCTTTCCCGGGGTAGGGGGGACGGTGGATGGCTACACCTTC
abundance: NA; d_gene: NA; v_gene: TRBV6-5; j_gene: TRBJ2-5; CDR3aa: CASRLNRGPIETQYF; CDR3nt: TGTGCCAGCAGACTAAACCGGGGCCCTATAGAGACCCAGTACTTC
abundance: NA; d_gene: NA; v_gene: TRBV25-1; j_gene: TRBJ2-2; CDR3aa: CASSNIGGTGELFF; CDR3nt: TGTGCCAGCAGTAACATCGGGGGTACCGGGGAGCTGTTTTTT
abundance: NA; d_gene: TRBD2; v_gene: TRBV6-1; j_gene: TRBJ2-7; CDR3aa: CASSETGGSSYEQYF; CDR3nt: TGTGCCAGCAGTGAAACGGGGGGGAGCTCCTACGAGCAGTACTTC
abundance: NA; d_gene: TRBD1; v_gene: TRBV5-5; j_gene: TRBJ1-2; CDR3aa: CASSLGTAKGDGYTF; CDR3nt: TGTGCCAGCAGCTTAGGGACAGCAAAGGGGGATGGCTACACCTTC
abundance: once; d_gene: TRBD1; v_gene: TRBV5-8; j_gene: TRBJ2-6; CDR3aa: CASSLQGAGANVLTF; CDR3nt: TGTGCCAGCAGCTTGCAGGGGGCTGGGGCCAACGTCCTGACTTTC